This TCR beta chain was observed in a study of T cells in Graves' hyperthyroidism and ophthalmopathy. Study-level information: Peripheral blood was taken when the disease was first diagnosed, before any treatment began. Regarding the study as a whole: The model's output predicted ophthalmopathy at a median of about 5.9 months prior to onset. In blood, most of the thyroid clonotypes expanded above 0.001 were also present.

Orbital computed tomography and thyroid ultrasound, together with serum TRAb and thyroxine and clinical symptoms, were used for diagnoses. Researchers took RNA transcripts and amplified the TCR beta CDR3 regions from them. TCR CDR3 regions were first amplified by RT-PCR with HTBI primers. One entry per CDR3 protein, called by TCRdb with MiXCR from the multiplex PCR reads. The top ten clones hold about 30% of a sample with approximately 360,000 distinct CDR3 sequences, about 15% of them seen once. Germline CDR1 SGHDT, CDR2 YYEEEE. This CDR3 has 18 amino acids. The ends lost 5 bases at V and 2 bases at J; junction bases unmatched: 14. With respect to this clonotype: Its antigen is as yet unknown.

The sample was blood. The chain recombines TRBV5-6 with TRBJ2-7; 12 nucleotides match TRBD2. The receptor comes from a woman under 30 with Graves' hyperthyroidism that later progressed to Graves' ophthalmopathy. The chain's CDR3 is CASRGMGLTSGRTYEQYF. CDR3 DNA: TGTGCCAGCAGGGGGATGGGGCTGACTAGCGGGAGAACCTACGAGCAGTACTTC.